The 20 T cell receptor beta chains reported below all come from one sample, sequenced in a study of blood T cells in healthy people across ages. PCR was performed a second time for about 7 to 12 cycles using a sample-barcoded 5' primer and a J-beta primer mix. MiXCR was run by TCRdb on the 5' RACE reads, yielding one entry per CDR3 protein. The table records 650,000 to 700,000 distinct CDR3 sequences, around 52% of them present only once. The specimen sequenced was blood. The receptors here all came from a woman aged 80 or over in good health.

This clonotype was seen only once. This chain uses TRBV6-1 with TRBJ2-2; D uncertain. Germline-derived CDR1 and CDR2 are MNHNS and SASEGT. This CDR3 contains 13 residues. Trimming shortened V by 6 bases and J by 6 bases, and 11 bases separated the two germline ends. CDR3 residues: CASRSPAAGELFF. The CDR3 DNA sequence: TGTGCCAGCAGATCCCCGGCGGCCGGGGAGCTGTTTTTT.

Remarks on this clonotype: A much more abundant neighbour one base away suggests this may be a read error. The CDR3 loop is CASIPARRSEAFF. CDR3 nucleotides: TGTGCCAGCATCCCCGCCCGACGGAGTGAAGCTTTCTTT. The chain uses TRBV9 and TRBJ1-1; D not resolved. The CDR3 runs to 13 residues. Per the germline V gene, CDR1 is SGDLS and CDR2 is YYNGEE. The V gene lost 6 bases and the J gene lost 7 bases, with 16 bases spanning the gap.

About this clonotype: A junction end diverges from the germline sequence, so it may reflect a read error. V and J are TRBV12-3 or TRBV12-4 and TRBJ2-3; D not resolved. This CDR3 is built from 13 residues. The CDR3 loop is CVSSLWAEDTQYF. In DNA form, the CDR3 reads TGTGTCAGCAGTTTATGGGCGGAAGATACGCAGTATTTT.

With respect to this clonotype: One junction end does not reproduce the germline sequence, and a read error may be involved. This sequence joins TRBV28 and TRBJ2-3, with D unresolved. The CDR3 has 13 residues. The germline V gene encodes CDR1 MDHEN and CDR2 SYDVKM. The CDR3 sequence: CATKVRLSDTQCF. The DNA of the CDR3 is TGTGCCACCAAAGTCCGTTTGTCGGATACGCAGTGTTTT.

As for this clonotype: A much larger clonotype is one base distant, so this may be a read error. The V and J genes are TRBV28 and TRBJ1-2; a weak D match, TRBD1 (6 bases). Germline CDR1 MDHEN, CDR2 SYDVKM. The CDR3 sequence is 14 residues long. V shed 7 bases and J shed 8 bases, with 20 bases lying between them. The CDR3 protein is CASTLVSGGRGYTF. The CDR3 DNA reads TGTGCCAGCACCCTGGTCTCCGGGGGCCGCGGCTACACCTTC.

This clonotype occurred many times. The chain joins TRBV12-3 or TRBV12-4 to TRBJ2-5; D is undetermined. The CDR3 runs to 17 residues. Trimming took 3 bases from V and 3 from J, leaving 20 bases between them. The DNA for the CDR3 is TGTGCCAGCAGTTTCCCAACGTGGGGTAATCAGGAAGAGACCCAGTACTTC. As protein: CASSFPTWGNQEETQYF.

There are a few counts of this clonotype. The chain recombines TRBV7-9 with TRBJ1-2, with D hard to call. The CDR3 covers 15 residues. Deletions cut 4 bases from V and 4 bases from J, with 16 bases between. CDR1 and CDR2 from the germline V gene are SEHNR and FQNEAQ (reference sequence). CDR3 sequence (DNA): TGTGCCAGCAGCTCTATACCGACGGATTCCTATGGCTACACCTTC. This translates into CASSSIPTDSYGYTF.

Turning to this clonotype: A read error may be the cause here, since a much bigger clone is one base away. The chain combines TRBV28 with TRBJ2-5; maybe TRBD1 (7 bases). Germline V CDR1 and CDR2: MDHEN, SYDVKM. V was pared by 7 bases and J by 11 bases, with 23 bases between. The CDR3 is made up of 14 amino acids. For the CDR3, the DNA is TGTGCCAGCACTTATTCAGGGGGGTCCTACGGGCAGTACTTC. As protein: CASTYSGGSYGQYF.

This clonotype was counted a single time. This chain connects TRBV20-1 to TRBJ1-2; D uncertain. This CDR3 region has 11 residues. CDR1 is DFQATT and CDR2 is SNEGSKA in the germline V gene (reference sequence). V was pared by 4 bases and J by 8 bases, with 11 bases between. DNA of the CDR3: TGCAGTGCTATTGAAGACGGAGGCTACACCTTC. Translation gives CSAIEDGGYTF.

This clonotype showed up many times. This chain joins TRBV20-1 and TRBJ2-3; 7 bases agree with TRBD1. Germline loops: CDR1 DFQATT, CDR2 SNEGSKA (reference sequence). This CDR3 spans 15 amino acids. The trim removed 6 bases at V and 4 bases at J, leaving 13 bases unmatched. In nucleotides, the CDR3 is TGCAGTGCCCAGAGGGCCGACAGGGTGTCAGATACGCAGTATTTT. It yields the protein CSAQRADRVSDTQYF.

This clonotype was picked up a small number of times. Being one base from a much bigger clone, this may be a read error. DNA for the CDR3: TGCGCCAGCAGCTGGGGACACGGAACGGGAGGACATCAGTACTTC. Its protein product is CASSWGHGTGGHQYF. This chain connects TRBV5-1 to TRBJ2-7, with D possibly being TRBD2 (7 bases). This CDR3 comprises 15 residues. Trimming shortened V by 3 bases and J by 10 bases, and 23 bases separated the two germline ends. The germline gives CDR1 SGHRS, CDR2 YFSETQ.

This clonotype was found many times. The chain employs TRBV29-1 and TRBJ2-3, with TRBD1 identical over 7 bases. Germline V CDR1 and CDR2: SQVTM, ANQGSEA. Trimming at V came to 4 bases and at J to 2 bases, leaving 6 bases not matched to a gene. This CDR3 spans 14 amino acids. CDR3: CSVGGTAPTDTQYF. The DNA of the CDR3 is TGCAGCGTTGGAGGGACAGCCCCCACAGATACGCAGTATTTT.

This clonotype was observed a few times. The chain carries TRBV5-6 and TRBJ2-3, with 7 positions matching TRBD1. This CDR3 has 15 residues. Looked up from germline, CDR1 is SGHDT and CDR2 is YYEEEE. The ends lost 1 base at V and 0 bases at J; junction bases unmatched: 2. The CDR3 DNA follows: TGTGCCAGCAGCTTGCGGGGACAGAGCACAGATACGCAGTATTTT. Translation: CASSLRGQSTDTQYF.

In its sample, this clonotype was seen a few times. CDR3 nucleotides: TGTGCCAGCAGTCCCCGACGGAACCAAGAGACCCAGTACTTC. Translation gives CASSPRRNQETQYF. V and J are TRBV25-1 and TRBJ2-5; D call uncertain. Germline CDR1 reads MGHDK; CDR2 reads SYGVNS. V was clipped by 5 bases and J by 0 bases, with 10 bases between them. The CDR3 runs 14 residues.

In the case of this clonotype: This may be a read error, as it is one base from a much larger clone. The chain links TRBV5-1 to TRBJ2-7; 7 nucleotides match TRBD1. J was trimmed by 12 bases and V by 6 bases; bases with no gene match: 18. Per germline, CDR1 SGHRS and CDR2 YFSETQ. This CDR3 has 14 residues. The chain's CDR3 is CASTTGLPAETRYF. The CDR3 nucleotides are TGCGCCAGCACGACAGGGCTACCGGCGGAGACCCGGTACTTC.

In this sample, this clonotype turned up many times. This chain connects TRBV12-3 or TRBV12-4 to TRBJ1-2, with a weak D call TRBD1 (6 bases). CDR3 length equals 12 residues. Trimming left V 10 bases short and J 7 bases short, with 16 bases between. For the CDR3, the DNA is TGTGCCACCTTGGACAGAGCGGGTGGCTACACCTTC. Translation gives CATLDRAGGYTF.

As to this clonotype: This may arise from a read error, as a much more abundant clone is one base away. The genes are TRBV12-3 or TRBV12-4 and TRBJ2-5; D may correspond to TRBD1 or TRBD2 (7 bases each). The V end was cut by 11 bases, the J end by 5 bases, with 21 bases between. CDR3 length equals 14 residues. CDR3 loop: CAGGGWTGSETQYF. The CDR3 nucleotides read TGTGCCGGCGGGGGATGGACAGGTTCTGAGACCCAGTACTTC.

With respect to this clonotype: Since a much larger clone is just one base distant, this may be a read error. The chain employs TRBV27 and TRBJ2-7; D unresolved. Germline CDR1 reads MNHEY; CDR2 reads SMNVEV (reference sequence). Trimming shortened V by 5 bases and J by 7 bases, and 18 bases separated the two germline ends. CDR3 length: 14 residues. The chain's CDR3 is CASSRPSSPNEQYF. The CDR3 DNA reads TGTGCCAGCAGTCGCCCCTCTAGTCCCAATGAGCAGTACTTC.

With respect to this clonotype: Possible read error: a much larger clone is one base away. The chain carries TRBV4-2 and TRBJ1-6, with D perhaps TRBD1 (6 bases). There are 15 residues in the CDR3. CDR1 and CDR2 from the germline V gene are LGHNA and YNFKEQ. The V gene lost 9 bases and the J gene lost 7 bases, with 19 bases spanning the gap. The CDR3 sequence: CASQPRVGTNSPLHF. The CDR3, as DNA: TGTGCCAGTCAGCCAAGAGTGGGGACAAATTCACCCCTCCACTTT.

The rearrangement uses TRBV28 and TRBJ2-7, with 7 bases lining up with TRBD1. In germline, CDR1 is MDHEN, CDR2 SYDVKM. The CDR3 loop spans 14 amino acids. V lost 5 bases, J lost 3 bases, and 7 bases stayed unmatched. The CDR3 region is CASSTRRQGYEQYF. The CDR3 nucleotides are TGTGCCAGCAGTACTAGGAGACAGGGCTACGAGCAGTACTTC.